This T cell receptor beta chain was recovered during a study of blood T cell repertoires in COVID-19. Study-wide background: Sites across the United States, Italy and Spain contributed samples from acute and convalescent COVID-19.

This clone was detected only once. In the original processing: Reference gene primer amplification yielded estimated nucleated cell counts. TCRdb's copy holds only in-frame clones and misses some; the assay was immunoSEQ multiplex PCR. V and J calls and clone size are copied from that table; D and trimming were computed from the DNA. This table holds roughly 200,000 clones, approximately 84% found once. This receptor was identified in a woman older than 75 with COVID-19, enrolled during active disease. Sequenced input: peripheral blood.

CDR3 nucleotides: TGCAGCGTAGACGCGAGGGGGTCCTACGAGCAGTACTTC. Amino acids: CSVDARGSYEQYF. The V call is TRBV29-1, the J call TRBJ2-7; D perhaps matches TRBD1 (6 bases). The V gene lost 6 bases and the J gene lost 1 base, with 13 bases spanning the gap. Germline V CDR1 and CDR2: SQVTM, ANQGSEA. CDR3 length: 13 amino acids.